This TCR beta chain was observed in a study of blood T cell repertoires in COVID-19. Looking at the study overall: Specimens from acute and convalescent COVID-19 originated in the United States, Italy and Spain. PBMCs, B-cell-depleted T cells, or T cells provided the cDNA or gDNA that made up the material.

CDR1 and CDR2 (germline): SGHTA, FQGNSA. This CDR3 is 15 amino acids long. The V end was cut by 2 bases, the J end by 8 bases, with 16 bases between. Sequencing used immunoSEQ multiplex PCR; TCRdb keeps in-frame clones, though not all of them. The repertoire holds over 70,000 clones, with around 84% as singletons. This clone was seen just once. The rearrangement links TRBV7-2 to TRBJ2-1; D uncertain. The TCR originated in a man between 60 and 75 years old with COVID-19, enrolled during active disease. Specimen: peripheral blood. The CDR3 DNA reads as TGTGCCAGCAGCTTAATCCCGTCGGAGATGCATGAGCAGTTCTTC. Encoded protein: CASSLIPSEMHEQFF. The whole variable domain, filled in from reference TRBV7-2 and TRBJ2-1, reads GAGVSQSPSNKVTEKGKDVELRCDPISGHTALYWYRQSLGQGLEFLIYFQGNSAPDKSGLPSDRFSAERTGGSVSTLTIQRTQQEDSAVYLCASSLIPSEMHEQFFGPGTRLTVL.